This T cell receptor beta chain emerged from a study of blood T cell repertoires in COVID-19 (TCRdb year 2020). In the study overall: Collaborator samples came from the United States, Italy and Spain and covered acute and convalescent phases of COVID-19. The repertoires were released in a freely available public database intended as a resource for research on the immune response to SARS-CoV-2. Deeply sampled blood TCRbeta repertoires from subjects exposed to, actively infected with, or recovered from COVID-19 were included in the dataset. The prospective study material was composed of cDNA or gDNA derived from T cells, B-cell-depleted T cells, or PBMCs. Nearly every sample came with metadata listing a de-identified subject ID, COVID-19 status, age in years and sex. Samples were obtained from the ongoing ImmuneRACE study (first 160 participants) and from 1,254 subjects provided by 6 global collaborators. HLA class I and class II types, where available, came from metadata supplied by the sample provider rather than from assay-based typing.

Its CDR3 holds 16 amino acids, cysteine through phenylalanine. Only the CDR3 region is kept as DNA, spanning 48 bases read in frame from base 1. The trim is 4 bases for V and 4 bases for J, with a gap of 19 bases between the germline ends. CDR1 and CDR2 were assigned from the germline V gene as MNHNS and SASEGT. A remark on this clone: Its antigen is unknown. Base qualities are not at hand, and no much larger clone is one base apart.

Participants in the prospective study were enrolled through a virtual design, were aged 18 to 89 years, and lived in under 25 United States geographic areas. In the prospective study, participants were assigned to cohorts based on the clinical history participants reported in a screening survey and a study questionnaire. In the prospective study, whole blood, serum and a nasopharyngeal or oropharyngeal swab were collected from each participant by mobile phlebotomists. Prospective study participants could optionally give additional blood draws and questionnaires over an approximately two-month period. Blood samples from the prospective study were shipped frozen or at room temperature prior to DNA extraction. Broad study findings and their caveats: The amount of clinical and demographic metadata varied by source and participant and was provided uncurated.

TCRbeta CDR3 regions were amplified from genomic DNA by means of the immunoSEQ Assay, a bias-controlled multiplex PCR. In the authors' own workflow: The number of nucleated cells in each sample was estimated from the amplification of reference gene primers within the assay. Sequence reads were collapsed and filtered to measure the absolute abundance of every unique TCRbeta CDR3 rearrangement. For each sample, productive Simpson clonality was calculated as the square root of Simpson's diversity index across productive rearrangements. The clones in this table, taken by TCRdb from immuneACCESS, are in-frame only. Not every clone is retained; where verified, under half of the shortfall comes from an unresolved V gene, and the cause of the rest is unknown. V and J calls and clone size follow that table, whereas D and trimming were derived from the DNA. Recorded for this sample are approximately 220,000 clones; about nine tenths of them occurred a single time. The biggest ten clones account for under 4% of the sample.

This receptor was taken from a woman between 40 and 55 years old with acute COVID-19. Sequencing was carried out using PBMCs or T cells enriched from blood (not recorded which). This chain is built from TRBV6-1 and TRBJ1-1; 6 matching bases give a weak D call of TRBD1. This receptor carries the CDR3 CASSGYPRGTGTEAFF. The nucleotide sequence reads as follows: TGTGCCAGCAGTGGATATCCCAGGGGAACGGGCACTGAAGCTTTCTTT.